The 31 T cell receptor beta chains in this list originate from one sample, sequenced in a study of identical twins. Each CDR3 protein is one row after TCRdb ran MiXCR on the 5' RACE reads. Among 550,000 to 700,000 distinct CDR3 sequences, approximately 9.6% were seen once, and the ten largest hold roughly 3.2%. These data were also filed under a second study, of yellow fever vaccine responses in identical twins.

Material for sequencing was PBMCs. The source of these receptors is a woman aged 18-29 years in good health.

This clonotype was detected many times. This chain joins TRBV2 and TRBJ1-1, with no clear D. Trimming cost V 1 base and J 5 bases, with 5 bases left between them. CDR1 is SNHLY and CDR2 is FYNNEI in the germline V gene. This CDR3 has 12 residues. CDR3 DNA sequence: TGTGCCAGCAGTGAAGGCGGAACTGAAGCTTTCTTT. Protein: CASSEGGTEAFF.

The CDR3 DNA is TGTGCCAGATCGTCAGCGCCGAGGCCTGGGGTAGAGCAGTACTTC. Translated, it gives CARSSAPRPGVEQYF. V is TRBV6-1 and J is TRBJ2-5; no firm D call. V lost 9 bases, J lost 11 bases, and 28 bases lay in between. The CDR3 loop spans 15 amino acids. CDR1 is MNHNS and CDR2 is SASEGT in the germline V gene.

This clonotype was seen a few times. V gene TRBV3-1 combines with J gene TRBJ2-4; D not certain. The CDR3 runs 16 residues. Germline assignment: CDR1 LGHDT and CDR2 YNNKEL (reference sequence). The V end was cut by 2 bases, the J end by 0 bases, with 11 bases between. The CDR3 DNA reads TGTGCCAGCAGCCAACTGGGTGCCCTAGCCAAAAACATTCAGTACTTC. Protein sequence: CASSQLGALAKNIQYF.

The rearrangement joins TRBV5-1 to TRBJ2-5; D could derive from TRBD1 or TRBD2 (6 bases each). Germline values: CDR1 SGHRS, CDR2 YFSETQ. V gave up 0 bases and J gave up 5 bases, with 17 bases separating them. This CDR3 is 16 amino acids long. The CDR3 DNA is TGCGCCAGCAGCTTGGCCGGGAGCGCGCAGGGGGAGACCCAGTACTTC. Translated: CASSLAGSAQGETQYF.

The chain has TRBV7-9 and TRBJ2-7, with a tentative D call TRBD1 (5 bases). V shed 1 base and J shed 6 bases, with 10 bases lying between them. Germline assignment: CDR1 SEHNR and CDR2 FQNEAQ (reference sequence). The CDR3 has 13 amino acids. This CDR3 is CASSLEGKGEQYF. The CDR3 DNA reads as TGTGCCAGCAGCTTAGAGGGGAAAGGCGAGCAGTACTTC. The full variable domain, its missing parts supplied by reference TRBV7-9 and TRBJ2-7, is DTGVSQNPRHKITKRGQNVTFRCDPISEHNRLYWYRQTLGQGPEFLTYFQNEAQLEKSRLLSDRFSAERPKGSFSTLEIQRTEQGDSAMYLCASSLEGKGEQYFGPGTRLTVT.

This clonotype came up a few times. The chain recombines TRBV4-3 with TRBJ2-7; 7 bases align to TRBD1. CDR1 is LGHNA and CDR2 is YSLEER in the germline V gene. V lost 1 base and J lost 2; bases outside the gene matches: 8. This CDR3 spans 16 amino acids. CDR3 DNA: TGCGCCAGCAGCCAAGCCCGACAGGGTTGGCCCTACGAGCAGTACTTC. Translated: CASSQARQGWPYEQYF.

The CDR3 DNA sequence: TGTGCCAGCAGCTTAGAAGTGCTAGCGGGATTAGACGAGCAGTACTTC. Its protein product is CASSLEVLAGLDEQYF. The chain joins TRBV7-2 to TRBJ2-7; 9 bases are a match to TRBD2. The germline V gene has CDR1 SGHTA and CDR2 FQGNSA. The V segment lost 1 base and the J segment 5 bases; nucleotides outside the gene matches: 9. The CDR3 runs to 16 residues. The full variable domain, rest sourced from reference TRBV7-2 and TRBJ2-7, is GAGVSQSPSNKVTEKGKDVELRCDPISGHTALYWYRQSLGQGLEFLIYFQGNSAPDKSGLPSDRFSAERTGGSVSTLTIQRTQQEDSAVYLCASSLEVLAGLDEQYFGPGTRLTVT.

V gene TRBV11-2 combines with J gene TRBJ1-1, with TRBD1 identical over 7 bases. Germline assignment: CDR1 SGHAT and CDR2 FQNNGV. This CDR3 has 15 residues. After removal of 6 bases from V and 6 bases from J, the junction contained 13 bases not matched to a gene. The CDR3 loop reads CASRAVGRDRAEAFF. For the CDR3, the DNA is TGTGCCAGCAGAGCAGTAGGCCGAGACAGGGCTGAAGCTTTCTTT.

This clonotype was seen more than once but under ten times. The V and J genes are TRBV7-9 and TRBJ2-7, with D possibly being TRBD2 (5 bases). Trimming removed 5 bases from V and 9 bases from J, with 17 bases in between. Per the germline V gene, CDR1 is SEHNR and CDR2 is FQNEAQ (reference sequence). The CDR3 consists of 13 residues. The CDR3 here is CASSLNTGFGQYF. CDR3 bases: TGTGCCAGCAGCCTTAACACGGGGTTCGGGCAGTACTTC.

This clonotype has more than one count but fewer than ten. The CDR3 DNA reads TGTGCCAGCAGCTACAGCGGGACCAGCTCCTACAATGAGCAGTTCTTC. This codes for CASSYSGTSSYNEQFF. The chain uses TRBV7-9 and TRBJ2-1; 7 bases line up with TRBD2. J was trimmed by 0 bases and V by 4 bases; bases with no gene match: 6. This CDR3 is 16 amino acids long. Germline V gives CDR1 SEHNR, CDR2 FQNEAQ (reference sequence).

There are many counts of this clonotype. The rearrangement uses TRBV29-1 and TRBJ2-1; 8 nucleotides match TRBD2. Germline V CDR1 and CDR2: SQVTM, ANQGSEA. This CDR3 region has 14 residues. V was pared by 4 bases and J by 7 bases, with 9 bases of the junction left unmatched. CDR3 sequence reads: CSVVGGGRYNEQFF. CDR3 in DNA: TGCAGCGTTGTGGGCGGGGGGCGCTATAATGAGCAGTTCTTC.

V usage is TRBV6-2 or TRBV6-3 and J usage is TRBJ1-1; D is unresolved. Between the trimmed V and J ends, which lost 7 bases and 5 bases, there was a span of 8 bases. The CDR3 has 11 amino acids. CDR1 is MNHEY, CDR2 SVGEGT, per germline. The CDR3 sequence is CASNQGTEAFF. The CDR3 DNA sequence: TGTGCCAGCAACCAAGGGACTGAAGCTTTCTTT.

This clonotype has only a few counts. J is TRBJ2-7 and V is TRBV25-1; no firm D call. Between the trimmed V and J ends, which lost 6 bases and 3 bases, there was a span of 6 bases. CDR3 length: 11 residues. From germline, CDR1 is MGHDK and CDR2 SYGVNS. CDR3: CASRGFYEQYF. DNA of the CDR3: TGTGCCAGCAGAGGCTTCTACGAGCAGTACTTC.

This chain links TRBV4-3 with TRBJ2-7; TRBD2 agrees at 12 bases. CDR1 is LGHNA and CDR2 is YSLEER in the germline V gene. J gave up 5 bases and V 5 bases, and 10 bases lay outside the gene matches. CDR3 length equals 16 residues. Here the CDR3 DNA reads TGCGCCAGCAGCGTCAGACTAGCGGGAGTACACGACGAGCAGTACTTC. As protein: CASSVRLAGVHDEQYF.

The chain uses TRBV19 and TRBJ2-1; tentatively, D is TRBD2 (6 bases). Germline assignment: CDR1 LNHDA and CDR2 SQIVND (reference sequence). The CDR3 runs to 13 residues. Trimming removed 3 bases at V and 8 bases at J, with 11 bases between. The CDR3, as DNA: TGTGCCAGTAGTATGACGGGGGTCGATGAGCAGTTCTTC. Translation gives CASSMTGVDEQFF.

The rearrangement links TRBV20-1 to TRBJ2-5; a weak D match, TRBD2 (5 bases). The CDR3 spans 16 residues. The germline V and J ends were trimmed by 0 bases and 2 bases, with 16 bases remaining between them. Germline values: CDR1 DFQATT, CDR2 SNEGSKA (reference sequence). CDR3 sequence: CSARDGGKKPQETQYF. Here the CDR3 DNA reads TGCAGTGCTAGAGATGGAGGTAAAAAGCCTCAAGAGACCCAGTACTTC.

The chain links TRBV28 to TRBJ2-4, with 9 bases aligning to TRBD1. The V segment lost 8 bases and the J segment 9 bases; nucleotides outside the gene matches: 5. The CDR3 contains 12 residues. From germline, CDR1 is MDHEN and CDR2 SYDVKM. The CDR3 bases are TGTGCCAGCTCACCGGGACAGGGCATTCAGTACTTC. As protein: CASSPGQGIQYF.

This chain uses TRBV2 with TRBJ2-3, with 7 nucleotides matching TRBD2. The CDR3 has 14 residues. Losses at the gene ends were 8 bases for V and 2 bases for J; bases not matched to a gene: 7. Germline CDR1 SNHLY, CDR2 FYNNEI. In DNA form, the CDR3 reads TGTGCCAGCGCATTAAGCGGGACCACAGATACGCAGTATTTT. It specifies CASALSGTTDTQYF. The full variable domain, with the rest looked up from reference TRBV2 and TRBJ2-3, is EPEVTQTPSHQVTQMGQEVILRCVPISNHLYFYWYRQILGQKVEFLVSFYNNEISEKSEIFDDQFSVERPDGSNFTLKIRSTKLEDSAMYFCASALSGTTDTQYFGPGTRLTVL.

There are many counts of this clonotype. The CDR3 spells CASKRGLSNTEAFF. The DNA for the CDR3 is TGTGCCAGCAAGAGGGGGCTGTCGAACACTGAAGCTTTCTTT. The chain uses TRBV12-3 or TRBV12-4 and TRBJ1-1; 7 nucleotides align to TRBD1. V shed 7 bases, J shed 1 base, and the junction held 6 bases outside the gene matches. This CDR3 has 14 amino acids.

A few counts support this clonotype. This chain joins TRBV12-5 and TRBJ2-1; no reliable D call. The length of the CDR3 is 15 residues. From germline, CDR1 is LGHNT and CDR2 FRNRAP. With 2 bases removed from V and 4 bases from J, the gap between germline ends came to 12 bases. The CDR3 nucleotides read TGTGCTAGTGGTTTGTCCCCGGACCCTTACAATGAGCAGTTCTTC. Protein product: CASGLSPDPYNEQFF.

This clonotype was observed at least ten times. CDR3 bases: TGCGCCAGCAGCACTACCTACGAGCAGTACTTC. Its translation: CASSTTYEQYF. J is TRBJ2-7 and V is TRBV5-1; D ambiguous. CDR3 length: 11 residues. The germline V gene encodes CDR1 SGHRS and CDR2 YFSETQ. V shed 4 bases and J shed 2 bases, with 4 bases lying between them.

This clonotype was seen at least ten times. The V and J genes are TRBV12-3 or TRBV12-4 and TRBJ2-7; D ambiguous. The V gene lost 0 bases and the J gene lost 0 bases, with 15 bases spanning the gap. The CDR3 loop spans 17 amino acids. CDR3 coding DNA: TGTGCCAGCAGTTTAGCACCTGGAGCGCTTCGCTCCTACGAGCAGTACTTC. This translates into CASSLAPGALRSYEQYF.

This chain joins TRBV30 and TRBJ1-1; the D is unclear. Germline assignment: CDR1 GTSNPN and CDR2 SVGIG (reference sequence). V was pared by 0 bases and J by 6 bases, with 14 bases between. The CDR3 is 14 residues long. In nucleotides, the CDR3 is TGTGCCTGGAGTGTCGGTAGTTTGGTTCCTGAAGCTTTCTTT. It is translated as CAWSVGSLVPEAFF.

The chain links TRBV6-5 to TRBJ2-2, with D perhaps TRBD1 (6 bases). The ends were cut back, 2 bases at V and 7 bases at J, with 14 bases in the middle. CDR3 length: 15 residues. The germline gives CDR1 MNHEY, CDR2 SVGAGI. CDR3 bases: TGTGCCAGCAGTTACGCCCAGGGGTTTGGCGGGGAGCTGTTTTTT. Translating gives CASSYAQGFGGELFF.

In its sample, this clonotype was seen many times. The chain has TRBV11-1 and TRBJ2-2; D is unclear. Deletions cut 3 bases from V and 4 bases from J, with 9 bases between. CDR3 length: 14 residues. Germline CDR1 reads SGHAT; CDR2 reads FQDESV (reference sequence). The CDR3 DNA sequence: TGTGCCAGCAGCTTGAATAGATTCACCGGGGAGCTGTTTTTT. This gives the protein CASSLNRFTGELFF.

This clonotype was detected ten times or more. This chain connects TRBV4-1 to TRBJ1-4; D remains unclear. V lost 6 bases, J lost 0 bases, and 14 bases lay in between. The CDR3 covers 16 residues. CDR1 is MGHRA and CDR2 is YSYEKL in the germline V gene. The CDR3 sequence: CASRDLLRATNEKLFF. The CDR3 region has the DNA TGCGCCAGCAGAGACCTGCTGAGGGCAACTAATGAAAAACTGTTTTTT.

V gene TRBV5-1 combines with J gene TRBJ2-5, with D perhaps assigned TRBD1 or TRBD2 (6 bases each). Germline V lookup: CDR1 SGHRS, CDR2 YFSETQ. The CDR3 totals 15 residues. The ends were cut back, 7 bases at V and 1 base at J, with 17 bases in the middle. CDR3 amino acids: CASRMVGGVQETQYF. CDR3 sequence (DNA): TGCGCCAGCCGGATGGTGGGGGGCGTCCAAGAGACCCAGTACTTC.

The chain joins TRBV11-3 to TRBJ2-1; 9 positions match TRBD2. This CDR3 has 16 residues. Trimming took 5 bases from V and 5 from J; bases not matched to a gene: 10. Germline loops: CDR1 SGHNT, CDR2 YENEEA. This CDR3 reads CASSRTGTSTDNEQFF. In nucleotides, the CDR3 is TGTGCCAGCAGCCGGACCGGGACTAGCACCGACAATGAGCAGTTCTTC.

A few counts support this clonotype. The genes are TRBV2 and TRBJ2-3, with D perhaps matching TRBD2 (6 bases). Per germline, CDR1 SNHLY and CDR2 FYNNEI. Trimming pared 8 bases from V and 9 bases from J, leaving 9 bases between. The CDR3 spans 10 residues. CDR3 residues: CASAGGTQYF. The CDR3 coding sequence is TGTGCCAGCGCTGGGGGGACGCAGTATTTT.

The sample holds a few counts of this clonotype. The rearrangement uses TRBV2 and TRBJ2-1, with D unclear. V lost 8 bases, J lost 5 bases, and 16 bases lay in between. Germline CDR1 reads SNHLY; CDR2 reads FYNNEI. The CDR3 length is 14 residues. CDR3 DNA sequence: TGTGCCAGCCTAACCTTCGTTGTTCACAATGAGCAGTTCTTC. This encodes CASLTFVVHNEQFF.

The table lists this clonotype with many counts. The chain joins TRBV5-1 to TRBJ2-1; 13 bases fit TRBD2. Unmatched junction bases numbered 3, after V lost 0 bases and J lost 9 bases. Germline V gene data show CDR1 as SGHRS and CDR2 as YFSETQ. CDR3 size: 15 residues. CDR3: CASSLEGLAGVEQFF. DNA of the CDR3: TGCGCCAGCAGCTTGGAAGGACTAGCGGGGGTTGAGCAGTTCTTC.